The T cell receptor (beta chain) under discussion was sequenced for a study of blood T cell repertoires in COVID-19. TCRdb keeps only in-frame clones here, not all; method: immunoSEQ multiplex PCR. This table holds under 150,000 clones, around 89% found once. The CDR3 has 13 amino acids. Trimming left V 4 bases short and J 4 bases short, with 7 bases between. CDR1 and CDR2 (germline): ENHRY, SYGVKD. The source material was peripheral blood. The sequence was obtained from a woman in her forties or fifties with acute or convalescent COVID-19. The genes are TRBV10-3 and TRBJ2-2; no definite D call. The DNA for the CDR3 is TGTGCCATCAGTGCAGGTAGCACCGGGGAGCTGTTTTTT. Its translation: CAISAGSTGELFF.